This is a list of T cell receptor beta chains from one sample in a study of blood T cell repertoires in COVID-19. The assay was immunoSEQ multiplex PCR, and TCRdb's table has in-frame clones only and misses some. The data contain about 480,000 clones, more than 75% of them singletons. The sequenced sample consisted of PBMCs or T cells enriched from blood (not recorded which). The receptor set was obtained from a middle-aged woman who had recovered from COVID-19. CDR3s include the opening cysteine and the closing phenylalanine or tryptophan. D genes are given only for firm matches. Clone size is stated in some rows and not others, as once, few, many or a class when expanded.

size,V,D,J,DNA,CDR3
.,TRBV29-1,TRBD1,TRBJ2-3,TGCAGCGCAGACAGGGGGCTTACAGATACGCAGTATTTT,CSADRGLTDTQYF
once,TRBV10-2,.,TRBJ1-5,TGCGCCAGCAGCCCTAGAAATAGCAATCAGCCCCAGCATTTT,CASSPRNSNQPQHF
few,TRBV27,.,TRBJ1-5,TGTGCCAGCAGTCCCCGGGGGGGGGATAGCAATCAGCCCCAGCATTTT,CASSPRGGDSNQPQHF
.,TRBV30,.,TRBJ2-2,TGTGCCTGGAGTGTACAATGGGGGGGGCCGAGCAACACCGGGGAGCTGTTTTTT,CAWSVQWGGPSNTGELFF
.,TRBV5-1,.,TRBJ2-3,TGCGCCAGCAGCTTCGGGGACTTCACAGATACGCAGTATTTT,CASSFGDFTDTQYF
.,TRBV29-1,TRBD1,TRBJ2-7,TGCAGCGTTGGAGGGGGCTCCTTCGGCTACGAGCAGTACTTC,CSVGGGSFGYEQYF
.,TRBV28,TRBD2,TRBJ2-1,TGTGCCATTATCGGGACTAGCGTTATAAATGAGCAGTTCTTC,CAIIGTSVINEQFF
.,TRBV5-1,TRBD2,TRBJ2-5,TGCGCCAGCAGCTCCCTAGCGGGAGCCTACGGGGTTCAAGAGACCCAGTACTTC,CASSSLAGAYGVQETQYF
.,TRBV10-3,.,TRBJ1-5,TGTGCCATCAGTGAAATGCACAGGTCTAGGGATCAGCCCCAGCATTTT,CAISEMHRSRDQPQHF
.,TRBV7-9,.,TRBJ1-1,TGTGCCAGCAGGTATATAGGGAACAGGGCCCAGGGCGGTGAAGCTTTCTTT,CASRYIGNRAQGGEAFF
.,TRBV9,TRBD1,TRBJ2-7,TGTGCCAGCAGCCCTCGGGACAGGAGATACGAGCAGTACTTC,CASSPRDRRYEQYF
.,TRBV7-2,.,TRBJ2-3,TGTGCCAGCAGCTTCTGGGAGGAGAGCACAGATACGCAGTATTTT,CASSFWEESTDTQYF
.,TRBV3-1/TRBV3-2,TRBD2,TRBJ2-3,TGTGCCAGCAGCCAAGATGGAAATCTCGGGACTAGCGGGAGGAGGGCAGATACGCAGTATTTT,CASSQDGNLGTSGRRADTQYF
.,TRBV7-9,TRBD1,TRBJ1-4,TGTGCCAGCAGCGCGGGACAGGAGGGCGAAAAACTGTTTTTT,CASSAGQEGEKLFF
once,TRBV4-3,.,TRBJ2-2,TGCGCCAGCAGCCAAGCCTCCCGGTCCACCGGGGAGCTGTTTTTT,CASSQASRSTGELFF
.,TRBV7-2,.,TRBJ2-3,TGTGCCAGCTCCGGGACTTTGGGATCCACAGATACGCAGTATTTT,CASSGTLGSTDTQYF